These 5 T cell receptor beta chains were sequenced from one sample in a study of vaccination and CD4 T cells after COVID-19. These TCRs are of unknown antigen specificity. At the Johns Hopkins FTIC core, DNA taken from cultured CD4+ T cells was sequenced by way of the Oncomine TCR Beta short-read assay. TCRdb recomputed calls from the PCR reads with MiXCR, one row per CDR3 protein. The sample holds around 7,100 distinct CDR3 sequences, 73% seen once. The sample's treatment: roughly 10-day PBMC culture with coronavirus spike peptide pools or control peptides (ViraFEST assay). The sample consisted of CD4+ T cells from blood, cultured in vitro. All receptors derive from a human donor who had recovered from COVID-19.

CDR3 in DNA: TGTGCCAGCAGTTATGGAGACCCGACAGACGGTCAGCCCCAGCATTTT. Protein product: CASSYGDPTDGQPQHF. The chain links TRBV6-1 to TRBJ1-5; TRBD1 is a possible D gene (5 bases). Germline V CDR1 and CDR2: MNHNS, SASEGT. There are 16 residues in the CDR3. V lost 5 bases and J lost 6, with 20 bases in between.

The V and J genes are TRBV19 and TRBJ1-5; TRBD1 might be the D (5 bases). The CDR3 covers 13 residues. Trimming cost V 6 bases and J 5 bases, with 11 bases left between them. Germline values: CDR1 LNHDA, CDR2 SQIVND (reference sequence). This chain's CDR3 is CASRTDLDQPQHF. The CDR3 nucleotides are TGTGCCAGTAGGACAGATCTTGATCAGCCCCAGCATTTT. The variable domain in full, with the rest retrieved from reference TRBV19 and TRBJ1-5, is DGGITQSPKYLFRKEGQNVTLSCEQNLNHDAMYWYRQDPGQGLRLIYYSQIVNDFQKGDIAEGYSVSREKKESFPLTVTSAQKNPTAFYLCASRTDLDQPQHFGDGTRLSIL.

The chain has TRBV20-1 and TRBJ1-2, with 7 bases lining up with TRBD1. The CDR3 totals 14 residues. V lost 6 bases to trimming and J lost 2 bases; unmatched junction nucleotides: 9. Germline V CDR1 and CDR2: DFQATT, SNEGSKA (reference sequence). In DNA form, the CDR3 reads TGCAGTGCGACCCGACAGGGTTCCAACTATGGCTACACCTTC. It encodes CSATRQGSNYGYTF.

The chain recombines TRBV19 with TRBJ2-7; 8 bases match TRBD1. V shed 5 bases and J 3 bases; nucleotides not matched to a gene: 9. The CDR3 spans 15 residues. Germline-derived CDR1 and CDR2 are LNHDA and SQIVND (reference sequence). The CDR3, as DNA: TGTGCCAGTAGTCCTGGACAGGGCAAACTCTACGAGCAGTACTTC. It encodes CASSPGQGKLYEQYF.

This chain connects TRBV20-1 to TRBJ2-1; no definite D call. V lost 5 bases and J lost 0, with 8 bases in between. Per the germline V gene, CDR1 is DFQATT and CDR2 is SNEGSKA (reference sequence). The CDR3 is 13 amino acids. In nucleotides, the CDR3 is TGCAGTGCTTCCGAGAGCTCCTACAATGAGCAGTTCTTC. Protein: CSASESSYNEQFF.